This T cell receptor (beta chain) was obtained from a study of TIL therapy for anti-PD-1-resistant metastatic lung cancer. Study in general: Tumors had a median PD-L1 proportion score of 6%. Most patients had lung adenocarcinoma; several tumors were EGFR-mutant, two ALK-rearranged; half smoked currently or formerly.

The immunoSEQ assay was v3. The protocol was immunoSEQ multiplex PCR, while the TCRdb copy is restricted to in-frame clones and leaves out a portion. The table has about 43,000 clones, approximately 79% seen once; the top ten hold roughly 15%. The CDR3 is made up of 13 amino acids. Time point indicated: pre-treatment sample, taken before nivolumab and TIL therapy. This material consisted of blood, taken at baseline. The TCR comes from a man between 65 and 85 years old with non-small cell lung cancer. V is TRBV21-1 and J is TRBJ1-5. TRBV21-1 constitutes a pseudogene. The CDR3 DNA reads as TGTGCCAGCAGCAATGGACGGCATCAGCCCCAGCATTTT. It is translated as CASSNGRHQPQHF.